These 30 T cell receptor beta chains were all obtained from the same sample, sequenced in a study of blood T cells in healthy people across ages (dated by TCRdb to 2014 to 2015). Libraries were built with 5' RACE. Sequencer: Illumina HiSeq 2500. A second PCR of roughly 7 to 11 cycles was run with a J-beta primer mix and a sample-barcoded 5' primer. TCRdb passed the public sequencing reads through fastp at Q25 and MiXCR, retaining productive beta sequences. Here each entry gathers all rows of one CDR3 protein and keeps the most common genes and DNA. Present in this sample are some 890,000 distinct CDR3 sequences, 25% to 35% of which were seen just once. Roughly 10% of the sample is in the top ten clones. These same records also appear under a second study, on T cells of mothers and their children.

The material sequenced was blood. These receptors all stem from a woman between 40 and 55 years old in good health.

This rearrangement joins TRBV20-1 to TRBJ2-3; the match to TRBD1 covers 8 bases. The CDR3 totals 18 residues. V trimming: 0 bases; J trimming: 2 bases; junction bases outside the gene matches: 13. Germline lookup yields CDR1 DFQATT and CDR2 SNEGSKA (reference sequence). The CDR3 protein is CSAREQTGVVRNTDTQYF. The CDR3 DNA follows: TGCAGTGCTAGAGAGCAGACAGGGGTGGTGAGGAACACAGATACGCAGTATTTT.

This clonotype has a single count. The CDR3 sequence is CASSLGWASNTGELFF. CDR3 DNA sequence: TGCGCCAGCAGCTTGGGGTGGGCATCGAACACCGGGGAGCTGTTTTTT. The chain couples TRBV5-1 to TRBJ2-2; D not certain. The germline gives CDR1 SGHRS, CDR2 YFSETQ. CDR3 length equals 16 residues. V gave up 0 bases and J gave up 0 bases, with 9 bases separating them.

A single count supports this clonotype. This chain uses TRBV6-2 or TRBV6-3 with TRBJ2-5; 8 positions agree with TRBD1. V dropped 6 bases and J dropped 1; count of bases not matched to a gene: 7. The CDR3 length is 15 residues. Germline CDR1 MNHEY, CDR2 SVGEGT. The CDR3 region is CASSQGGTGQETQYF. CDR3 nucleotide sequence: TGTGCCAGCAGCCAAGGAGGGACAGGCCAAGAGACCCAGTACTTC.

Notes on this clonotype: A much larger clone lies a single base off, so this may be a read error. J is TRBJ1-2 and V is TRBV14, with D perhaps TRBD1 (5 bases). CDR1 and CDR2 from the germline V gene are SGHDN and FVKESK. The CDR3 length is 15 residues. CDR3 sequence reads: CAGSQDIKPGYGYTF. DNA of the CDR3: TGTGCCGGCAGCCAAGATATCAAACCAGGGTATGGCTACACCTTC.

A word on this clonotype: The junction shows a germline mismatch at one end, possibly a read error. The DNA for the CDR3 is TGCGCCGGCAGCGGAGGATTGGTCGTGGGGCGCAGTGGAGAGACCCAGTACTTC. This codes for CAGSGGLVVGRSGETQYF. V gene TRBV5-1 combines with J gene TRBJ2-5; D is tentatively TRBD1 or TRBD2 (5 bases each). The germline gives CDR1 SGHRS, CDR2 YFSETQ. The length of the CDR3 is 18 residues.

This clonotype showed up many times. The chain uses TRBV15 and TRBJ1-5, with D hard to call. Trimming shortened V by 5 bases and J by 4 bases, and 12 bases separated the two germline ends. The CDR3 has 14 residues. Germline V gene data show CDR1 as LNHNV and CDR2 as YYDKDF (reference sequence). The CDR3 region has the DNA TGTGCCACCAGCTTGGGTTACACAAATCAGCCCCAGCATTTT. Residues: CATSLGYTNQPQHF.

This sequence joins TRBV19 and TRBJ1-1, with 7 bases identical to TRBD1. The CDR3 is 14 residues long. With V trimmed by 4 bases and J by 5 bases, 7 bases remained unmatched. Germline V gene data show CDR1 as LNHDA and CDR2 as SQIVND (reference sequence). CDR3 loop: CASSTTVTGTEAFF. The CDR3 nucleotides are TGTGCCAGTAGTACAACTGTGACAGGGACTGAAGCTTTCTTT.

The CDR3 DNA is TGTGCCAGCAGCACCGGGATTTCCCTAGAAAGTGAGCAGTTCTTC. Residues: CASSTGISLESEQFF. V gene TRBV6-4 combines with J gene TRBJ2-1; D may be TRBD2 (5 bases). CDR3 length equals 15 residues. Germline assignment: CDR1 MRHNA and CDR2 SNTAGT. The V and J ends lost 6 bases and 9 bases respectively, with 21 bases between them.

This clonotype was detected ten times or more. The chain employs TRBV6-5 and TRBJ2-1; D not resolved. With 2 bases removed from V and 5 bases from J, the gap between germline ends came to 4 bases. CDR1 and CDR2 from the germline V gene are MNHEY and SVGAGI. CDR3 length: 12 amino acids. CDR3 DNA sequence: TGTGCCAGCAGTTACCTAAACAATGAGCAGTTCTTC. The encoded protein is CASSYLNNEQFF.

The chain has TRBV9 and TRBJ2-7; 8 positions agree with TRBD2. The length of the CDR3 is 15 residues. The V segment lost 0 bases and the J segment 5 bases; nucleotides outside the gene matches: 7. The germline V gene has CDR1 SGDLS and CDR2 YYNGEE. The CDR3 spells CASSVGAGGPNEQYF. CDR3 nucleotide sequence: TGTGCCAGCAGCGTAGGCGCGGGGGGCCCCAACGAGCAGTACTTC.

This clonotype has ten or more counts. The chain combines TRBV7-9 with TRBJ2-7, with unresolved D. The germline gives CDR1 SEHNR, CDR2 FQNEAQ (reference sequence). The ends were cut back, 5 bases at V and 0 bases at J, with 5 bases in the middle. This CDR3 is built from 12 residues. Here the CDR3 DNA reads TGTGCCAGCAGCGACACCTCCTACGAGCAGTACTTC. Protein sequence: CASSDTSYEQYF. The complete variable domain, with remaining parts taken from reference TRBV7-9 and TRBJ2-7, reads DTGVSQNPRHKITKRGQNVTFRCDPISEHNRLYWYRQTLGQGPEFLTYFQNEAQLEKSRLLSDRFSAERPKGSFSTLEIQRTEQGDSAMYLCASSDTSYEQYFGPGTRLTVT.

Note on this clonotype: Possible read error: a much larger clone is one base away. Here the CDR3 DNA reads TGTGCCAGCAGAGTGTCCCGGGGCAGGACCGAGGTCTCCTACAATGAGCAGTTCTTC. The encoded protein is CASRVSRGRTEVSYNEQFF. This chain connects TRBV6-2 or TRBV6-3 to TRBJ2-1, with D possibly being TRBD1 or TRBD2 (5 bases each). The CDR3 length is 19 residues. The ends were cut back, 6 bases at V and 0 bases at J, with 24 bases in the middle. From germline, CDR1 is MNHEY and CDR2 SVGEGT.

This clonotype was recorded many times. This chain uses TRBV5-6 with TRBJ2-7, with D perhaps given as TRBD1 or TRBD2 (5 bases each). Trimming took off 3 bases at V and 2 bases at J, with 9 bases between the two ends. This CDR3 comprises 13 residues. Germline CDR1 reads SGHDT; CDR2 reads YYEEEE. The CDR3 DNA sequence: TGTGCCAGCAGCTACGGGGCTACCTACGAGCAGTACTTC. Translation: CASSYGATYEQYF.

For the CDR3, the DNA is TGCGCCAGCAGACAGGGCAGTACAACTAATGAAAAACTGTTTTTT. Encoded protein: CASRQGSTTNEKLFF. J is TRBJ1-4 and V is TRBV5-1; perhaps TRBD1 as D (6 bases). Between the trimmed V and J ends, which lost 5 bases and 0 bases, there was a span of 11 bases. The CDR3 sequence is 15 residues long. Germline V gene lookup returns CDR1 SGHRS and CDR2 YFSETQ. The whole variable domain, filled in from reference TRBV5-1 and TRBJ1-4, reads KAGVTQTPRYLIKTRGQQVTLSCSPISGHRSVSWYQQTPGQGLQFLFEYFSETQRNKGNFPGRFSGRQFSNSRSEMNVSTLELGDSALYLCASRQGSTTNEKLFFGSGTQLSVL.

This clonotype was recorded a few times. The chain employs TRBV7-8 and TRBJ2-3; unclear D gene. Looked up from germline, CDR1 is SGHVS and CDR2 is FQNEAQ. The CDR3 extends over 13 amino acids. Deletions cut 3 bases from V and 4 bases from J, with 8 bases between. CDR3 nucleotide sequence: TGTGCCAGCAGCTTGACTCCTCCAGATACGCAGTATTTT. Protein product: CASSLTPPDTQYF. Full variable domain (remainder filled in from reference TRBV7-8 and TRBJ2-3): GAGVSQSPRYKVAKRGQDVALRCDPISGHVSLFWYQQALGQGPEFLTYFQNEAQLDKSGLPSDRFFAERPEGSVSTLKIQRTQQEDSAVYLCASSLTPPDTQYFGPGTRLTVL.

This clonotype was seen repeatedly, ten times or more. The chain uses TRBV7-9 and TRBJ2-4; D unclear. CDR1 is SEHNR and CDR2 is FQNEAQ in the germline V gene (reference sequence). Trimming cost V 9 bases and J 8 bases, with 20 bases left between them. The CDR3 totals 14 residues. CDR3 in DNA: TGTGCCAGTTCTACGGTAAACAGTTTTGACATTCAGTACTTC. Amino acids: CASSTVNSFDIQYF.

Details on this clonotype: This clone may be a read error of a much larger clone one base away. The chain couples TRBV5-1 to TRBJ2-1; 8 nucleotides match TRBD2. This CDR3 spans 15 amino acids. The germline V gene has CDR1 SGHRS and CDR2 YFSETQ. V was pared by 7 bases and J by 2 bases, with 8 bases of the junction left unmatched. The CDR3 nucleotides are TGCGCCAGCGGAATCGGGGGGGCCACCTACAATGAGCAGTTCTTC. Protein product: CASGIGGATYNEQFF. The whole variable domain, remainder taken from reference TRBV5-1 and TRBJ2-1, is KAGVTQTPRYLIKTRGQQVTLSCSPISGHRSVSWYQQTPGQGLQFLFEYFSETQRNKGNFPGRFSGRQFSNSRSEMNVSTLELGDSALYLCASGIGGATYNEQFFGPGTRLTVL.

This rearrangement joins TRBV29-1 to TRBJ1-2; D is undetermined. Germline lookup yields CDR1 SQVTM and CDR2 ANQGSEA. V was shortened by 6 bases and J by 6 bases, with 14 bases between the two germline ends. This CDR3 comprises 12 residues. The chain's CDR3 is CSVESDSNGYTF. DNA for the CDR3: TGCAGCGTGGAATCCGATTCCAATGGCTACACCTTC.

In this sample, this clonotype turned up a few times. The gene calls are TRBV28 and TRBJ2-1; no reliable D call. The germline V and J ends were trimmed by 7 bases and 5 bases, with 9 bases remaining between them. This CDR3 spans 12 amino acids. Germline loops: CDR1 MDHEN, CDR2 SYDVKM. The CDR3 bases are TGTGCCAGCAAACTAAGGCACAATGAGCAGTTCTTC. Its protein product is CASKLRHNEQFF.

V is TRBV4-1 and J is TRBJ2-2; TRBD2 matches at 12 bases. Germline loops: CDR1 MGHRA, CDR2 YSYEKL. Trimming cost V 3 bases and J 1 base; bases outside gene matches: 6. The CDR3 runs to 18 residues. In DNA form, the CDR3 reads TGCGCCAGCAGCCATGGACTAGCGGGGCGCAAGAACACCGGGGAGCTGTTTTTT. This sequence encodes CASSHGLAGRKNTGELFF.

This clonotype came up many times. The chain is built from TRBV7-3 and TRBJ2-7, with D possibly being TRBD1 or TRBD2 (6 bases each). The CDR3 runs 14 residues. V was shortened by 5 bases and J by 3 bases, with 14 bases between the two germline ends. The germline V gene has CDR1 SGHTA and CDR2 FQGTGA. The chain's CDR3 is CASSQEGGHYEQYF. Here the CDR3 DNA reads TGTGCCAGCAGCCAAGAGGGGGGACACTACGAGCAGTACTTC.

Of note for this clonotype: The final CDR3 position lacks the conserved phenylalanine or tryptophan, pointing to a likely read error. The V gene is TRBV28, the J gene TRBJ2-6, with D hard to call. Germline lookup yields CDR1 MDHEN and CDR2 SYDVKM. CDR3 length equals 15 residues. Deletions cut 2 bases from V and 0 bases from J, with 5 bases between. The CDR3 DNA reads TGTGCCAGCAGTTTAGTAAGCTCTGGGGCCAACGTCCTGACTTGC. Its protein is CASSLVSSGANVLTC.

This clonotype occurred a few times. A much larger clone lies one base from this, so it may be a read error. This chain uses TRBV10-3 with TRBJ2-5; weak D call: TRBD1 (6 bases). The CDR3 length is 14 residues. Germline CDR1 reads ENHRY; CDR2 reads SYGVKD. CDR3: CAVSGGQYQETQYF. For the CDR3, the DNA is TGTGCCGTCAGTGGAGGACAGTACCAAGAGACCCAGTACTTC.

This clonotype was picked up many times. The chain recombines TRBV27 with TRBJ2-7; D is possibly TRBD1 (6 bases). Per germline, CDR1 MNHEY and CDR2 SMNVEV (reference sequence). Between the trimmed V and J ends, which lost 4 bases and 2 bases, there was a span of 15 bases. The CDR3 has 15 amino acids. The CDR3 loop reads CASSSLGTPTYEQYF. The CDR3 nucleotides are TGTGCCAGCAGTTCCCTCGGGACACCCACCTACGAGCAGTACTTC.

The chain links TRBV29-1 to TRBJ2-2, with TRBD2 as a possible D gene (6 bases). CDR1 and CDR2 from the germline V gene are SQVTM and ANQGSEA. The V and J ends lost 4 bases and 7 bases respectively, with 7 bases between them. The CDR3 loop spans 11 amino acids. CDR3 loop: CSVGRGGELFF. CDR3 nucleotides: TGCAGCGTTGGGAGGGGCGGGGAGCTGTTTTTT.

The sample holds one count of this clonotype. V and J are TRBV12-3 or TRBV12-4 and TRBJ2-7, with D perhaps matching TRBD2 (5 bases). The V end was cut by 8 bases, the J end by 6 bases, with 11 bases between. This CDR3 is 11 amino acids long. CDR3 in DNA: TGTGCCAGCCGGAGCCGGGGCGAGCAGTACTTC. This sequence encodes CASRSRGEQYF.

The gene calls are TRBV5-1 and TRBJ1-5; D is undetermined. This CDR3 has 14 residues. Germline values: CDR1 SGHRS, CDR2 YFSETQ. V dropped 2 bases and J dropped 3 bases, with 9 bases sitting between them. The chain's CDR3 is CASSFPTNNQPQHF. CDR3 bases: TGCGCCAGCAGCTTCCCGACGAACAATCAGCCCCAGCATTTT.

About this clonotype itself: The junction differs from germline at one of its ends, possibly a read error. Here the CDR3 reads CSAPLNTGAFF. Here the CDR3 DNA reads TGCAGTGCCCCGTTGAACACTGGAGCTTTCTTT. V gene TRBV20-1 combines with J gene TRBJ1-1, with D unresolved. The germline CDR1 and CDR2 sequences are DFQATT and SNEGSKA (reference sequence). This CDR3 is 11 amino acids long.

This chain connects TRBV5-1 to TRBJ1-6, with no clear D. The CDR3 consists of 14 residues. Germline V CDR1 and CDR2: SGHRS, YFSETQ. V was clipped by 1 base and J by 7 bases, with 9 bases between them. CDR3 residues: CASSLFVGNSPLHF. As DNA, the CDR3 is TGCGCCAGCAGCTTGTTTGTCGGGAATTCACCCCTCCACTTT.

This clonotype came up many times. The chain recombines TRBV29-1 with TRBJ1-2, with D possibly TRBD1 on 5 matching bases. The CDR3 has 12 residues. Germline-derived CDR1 and CDR2 are SQVTM and ANQGSEA. Trimming cost V 7 bases and J 2 bases, with 11 bases left between them. DNA for the CDR3: TGCAGCGCCGCGGGGGGGAACTATGGCTACACCTTC. Encoded protein: CSAAGGNYGYTF.